The source of this T cell receptor (beta chain) is a study of T-cell reconstitution after alpha-beta-depleted transplantation in children (dated by TCRdb to about 2016). For the study in its entirety: T-cell immune reconstitution after TCRalphabeta/CD19-depleted allogeneic hematopoietic cell transplantation in children was quantitatively tracked in the study by means of TCR repertoire profiling.

Libraries were built with PCR. The sequencer was an Illumina HiSeq 2500. TCR library preparation used molecular barcoding, with unique molecular identifiers applied to normalize quantification of the TCRbeta repertoire. TCRdb's own reprocessing of the public reads used fastp at Q25 and MiXCR and kept productive beta chains. CDR3 protein sequences are deduplicated, and each keeps its most common genes and DNA. A total of roughly 100,000 distinct CDR3 sequences appear in this sample, approximately 8.4% of them only once. The biggest ten clones account for 5.5% to 7% of the sample. The CDR3 measures 12 amino acids from cysteine to phenylalanine. The sequence is cut down to CDR3 DNA, 36 bases in frame from base 1. The trim is 4 bases for V and 6 bases for J, with a gap of 7 bases between the germline ends. CDR1 and CDR2 are read off the germline V gene as MNHEY and SVGAGI. This clonotype was recorded many times. The antigen it recognizes is unknown. Base qualities are missing; no much larger clone stands one base away.

The sequence was obtained from a human donor who donated a stem cell graft to a child with congenital amegakaryocytic thrombocytopenia. This specimen consisted of PBMCs from the stem cell graft donor, obtained from the stem cell graft. The sequence is built from TRBV6-5 and TRBJ1-5; the D gene is not confidently resolved. The CDR3 reads as follows: CASSLPGQPQHF. The DNA reads TGTGCCAGCAGTTTGCCAGGTCAGCCCCAGCATTTT.